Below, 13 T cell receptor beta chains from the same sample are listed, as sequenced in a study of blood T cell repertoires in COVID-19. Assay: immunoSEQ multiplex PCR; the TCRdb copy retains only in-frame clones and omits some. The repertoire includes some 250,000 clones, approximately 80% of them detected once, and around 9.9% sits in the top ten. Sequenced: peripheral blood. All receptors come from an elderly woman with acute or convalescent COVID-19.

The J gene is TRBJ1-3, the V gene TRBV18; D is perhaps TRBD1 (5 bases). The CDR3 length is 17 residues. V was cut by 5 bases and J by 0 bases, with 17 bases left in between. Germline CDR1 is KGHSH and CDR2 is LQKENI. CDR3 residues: CASSSGGNPYSGNTIYF. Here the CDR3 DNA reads TGTGCCAGCTCATCCGGGGGGAATCCTTACTCTGGAAACACCATATATTTT.

The CDR3 coding sequence is TGCGCCAGCAGCCCGGGACTCCAGACGCCTGAAAAACTGTTTTTT. Translation: CASSPGLQTPEKLFF. The J gene is TRBJ1-4, the V gene TRBV5-1; a possible D gene is TRBD1 (5 bases). Looked up from germline, CDR1 is SGHRS and CDR2 is YFSETQ. This CDR3 contains 15 residues. V was trimmed by 4 bases and J by 7 bases, leaving 17 bases between them. The full variable domain, in which reference TRBV5-1 and TRBJ1-4 provide the parts outside the CDR3, is KAGVTQTPRYLIKTRGQQVTLSCSPISGHRSVSWYQQTPGQGLQFLFEYFSETQRNKGNFPGRFSGRQFSNSRSEMNVSTLELGDSALYLCASSPGLQTPEKLFFGSGTQLSVL.

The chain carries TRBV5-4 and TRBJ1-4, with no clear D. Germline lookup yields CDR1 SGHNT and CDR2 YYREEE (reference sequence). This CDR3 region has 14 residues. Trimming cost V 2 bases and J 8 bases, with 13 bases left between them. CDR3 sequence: CASSLATSGEKLFF. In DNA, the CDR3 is TGTGCCAGCAGCTTAGCTACTTCGGGAGAAAAACTGTTTTTT.

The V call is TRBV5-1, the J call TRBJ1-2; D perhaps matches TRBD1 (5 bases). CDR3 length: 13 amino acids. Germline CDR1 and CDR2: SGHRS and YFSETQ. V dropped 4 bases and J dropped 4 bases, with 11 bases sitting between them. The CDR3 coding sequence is TGCGCCAGCAGCCCCAGGGCCGGCTATGGCTACACCTTC. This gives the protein CASSPRAGYGYTF.

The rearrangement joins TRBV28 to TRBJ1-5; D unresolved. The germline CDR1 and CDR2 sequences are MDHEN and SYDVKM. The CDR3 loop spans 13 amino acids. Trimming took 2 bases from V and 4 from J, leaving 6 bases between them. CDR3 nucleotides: TGTGCCAGCAGTTTAGTGAGTAATCAGCCCCAGCATTTT. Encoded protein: CASSLVSNQPQHF.

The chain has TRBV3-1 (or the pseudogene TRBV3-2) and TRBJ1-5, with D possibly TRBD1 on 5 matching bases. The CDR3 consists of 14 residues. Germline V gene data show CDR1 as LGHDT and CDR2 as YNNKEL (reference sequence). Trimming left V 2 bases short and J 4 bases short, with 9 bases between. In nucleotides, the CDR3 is TGTGCCAGCAGCCAACCAGGGCGAAATCAGCCCCAGCATTTT. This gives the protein CASSQPGRNQPQHF.

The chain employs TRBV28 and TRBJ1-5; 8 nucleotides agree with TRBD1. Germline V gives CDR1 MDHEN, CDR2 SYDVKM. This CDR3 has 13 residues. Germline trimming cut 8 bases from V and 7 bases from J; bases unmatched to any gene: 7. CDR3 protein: CASLGQGGQPQHF. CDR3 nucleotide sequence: TGTGCCAGCCTCGGACAGGGTGGACAGCCCCAGCATTTT.

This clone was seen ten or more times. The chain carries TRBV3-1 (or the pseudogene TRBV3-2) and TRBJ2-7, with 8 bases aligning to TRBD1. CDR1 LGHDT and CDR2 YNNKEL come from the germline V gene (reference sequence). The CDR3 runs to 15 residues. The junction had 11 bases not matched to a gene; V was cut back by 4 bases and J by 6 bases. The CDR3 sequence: CASSPSDRGKGEQYF. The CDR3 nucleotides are TGTGCCAGCAGCCCTAGCGACAGGGGTAAGGGCGAGCAGTACTTC.

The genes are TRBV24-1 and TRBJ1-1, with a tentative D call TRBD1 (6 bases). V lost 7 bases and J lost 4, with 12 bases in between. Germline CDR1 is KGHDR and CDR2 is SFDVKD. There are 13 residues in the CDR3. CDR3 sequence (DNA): TGTGCCACCAGGAAAGGGGGTGGCACTGAAGCTTTCTTT. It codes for CATRKGGGTEAFF.

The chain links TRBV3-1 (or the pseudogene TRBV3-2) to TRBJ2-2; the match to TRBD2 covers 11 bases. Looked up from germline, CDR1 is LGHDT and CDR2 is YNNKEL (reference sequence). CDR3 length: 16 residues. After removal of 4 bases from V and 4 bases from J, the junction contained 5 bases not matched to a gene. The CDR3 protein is CASSPPGLAATGELFF. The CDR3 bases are TGTGCCAGCAGCCCCCCGGGACTAGCGGCCACCGGGGAGCTGTTTTTT.

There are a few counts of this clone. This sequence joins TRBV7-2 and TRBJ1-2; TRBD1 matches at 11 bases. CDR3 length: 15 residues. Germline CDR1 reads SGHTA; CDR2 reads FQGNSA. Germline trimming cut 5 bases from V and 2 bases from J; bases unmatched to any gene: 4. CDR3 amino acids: CASSPRTGGNYGYTF. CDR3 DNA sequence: TGTGCCAGCAGCCCCCGGACAGGGGGCAACTATGGCTACACCTTC. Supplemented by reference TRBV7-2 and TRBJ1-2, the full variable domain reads GAGVSQSPSNKVTEKGKDVELRCDPISGHTALYWYRQSLGQGLEFLIYFQGNSAPDKSGLPSDRFSAERTGGSVSTLTIQRTQQEDSAVYLCASSPRTGGNYGYTFGSGTRLTVV.

In DNA form, the CDR3 reads TGTGCCAGCAGTGAAAAAGGACTAGCGAGCTTACGAGGTAATGAGCAGTTCTTC. This encodes CASSEKGLASLRGNEQFF. The chain is built from TRBV6-1 and TRBJ2-1, with 9 nucleotides matching TRBD2. This CDR3 is built from 18 residues. Losses at the gene ends were 2 bases for V and 7 bases for J; bases not matched to a gene: 15. The germline CDR1 and CDR2 sequences are MNHNS and SASEGT.

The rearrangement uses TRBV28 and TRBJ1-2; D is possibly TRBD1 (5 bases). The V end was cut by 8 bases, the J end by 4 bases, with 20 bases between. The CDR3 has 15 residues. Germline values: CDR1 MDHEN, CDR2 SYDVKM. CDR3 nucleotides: TGTGCCAGCCGACAGCGGGGGATAAGACGCTATGGCTACACCTTC. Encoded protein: CASRQRGIRRYGYTF.